These 14 T cell receptor beta chains were all obtained from the same sample, sequenced in a study of CD8+ T cells in alopecia areata. Treatment here: oral pan-JAK inhibitor, 5-10 mg twice daily. Once RNA had been extracted, it was reverse transcribed into cDNA to act as the sequencing template. Some clones are missing from TCRdb's copy, which holds only in-frame ones; the method was immunoSEQ multiplex PCR. The sample lists around 150,000 clones; about two thirds were seen once. The material was CD4+ T cells sorted from blood, obtained at week 4, from a patient treated with tofacitinib. These receptors came from a human donor with alopecia areata.

This clone was counted a single time. The chain is built from TRBV5-1 and TRBJ1-2; possibly TRBD1 for D (5 bases). Trimming took 6 bases from V and 6 from J, leaving 15 bases between them. The CDR3 totals 13 residues. The germline CDR1 and CDR2 sequences are SGHRS and YFSETQ. CDR3 in amino acids: CASTKQGSDGYTF. The CDR3 DNA sequence: TGCGCCAGCACAAAGCAGGGTAGCGATGGCTACACCTTC.

The rearrangement links TRBV2 to TRBJ1-1; a weak D match, TRBD1 (6 bases). This CDR3 region has 14 residues. CDR1 is SNHLY and CDR2 is FYNNEI in the germline V gene. V was cut by 3 bases and J by 4 bases, with 12 bases left in between. This CDR3 is CASSDDRLRTEAFF. CDR3 DNA sequence: TGTGCCAGCAGTGATGACAGGTTGCGCACTGAAGCTTTCTTT.

The V gene is TRBV6-1, the J gene TRBJ1-2, with D maybe TRBD1 (5 bases). CDR3 length: 14 residues. Trimming pared 0 bases from V and 4 bases from J, leaving 9 bases between. Germline V gives CDR1 MNHNS, CDR2 SASEGT. DNA for the CDR3: TGTGCCAGCAGTGAAGCGGGGGAGACCTATGGCTACACCTTC. Protein: CASSEAGETYGYTF.

About this clone itself: Other DNA sequences of this sample code for an identical CDR3. The chain has TRBV9 and TRBJ2-6; weak D call: TRBD1 (5 bases). CDR3 length: 15 amino acids. Trimming took off 2 bases at V and 0 bases at J, with 6 bases between the two ends. The germline CDR1 and CDR2 sequences are SGDLS and YYNGEE. The CDR3 DNA sequence: TGTGCCAGCAGCGTCCAGGGCTCTGGGGCCAACGTCCTGACTTTC. Amino acid sequence: CASSVQGSGANVLTF.

This clone was detected only a few times. The chain joins TRBV6-6 to TRBJ2-2, with 11 positions matching TRBD2. Germline CDR1 and CDR2: MNHNY and SVGAGI (reference sequence). The CDR3 contains 16 residues. V lost 7 bases, J lost 4 bases, and 8 bases stayed unmatched. CDR3 sequence: CASNKGSGGATGELFF. The DNA of the CDR3 is TGTGCCAGCAACAAGGGTAGCGGGGGGGCCACCGGGGAGCTGTTTTTT.

This sequence joins TRBV10-2 and TRBJ2-3, with D possibly TRBD2 on 5 matching bases. Trimming stripped 7 bases from V and 6 bases from J, with 14 bases between. This CDR3 contains 13 residues. CDR1 WSHSY and CDR2 SAAADI come from the germline V gene. CDR3 sequence: CASTAASWDTQYF. The DNA for the CDR3 is TGCGCCAGCACCGCCGCTAGCTGGGATACGCAGTATTTT.

The gene calls are TRBV18 and TRBJ2-3, with 7 bases fitting TRBD2. This CDR3 contains 16 residues. The V gene's germline CDR1 is KGHSH and CDR2 LQKENI. Trimming took 6 bases from V and 2 from J; bases not matched to a gene: 11. CDR3 sequence: CASSPTLSGDTDTQYF. For the CDR3, the DNA is TGTGCCAGCTCGCCCACTTTGAGCGGGGACACAGATACGCAGTATTTT.

This chain uses TRBV25-1 with TRBJ2-5; D gene ambiguous. Trimming removed 2 bases at V and 5 bases at J, with 15 bases between. CDR1 and CDR2 (germline): MGHDK, SYGVNS. The CDR3 totals 15 residues. CDR3 in DNA: TGTGCCAGCAGTGAACTAAGTGCCGAGCTGGAGACCCAGTACTTC. It is translated as CASSELSAELETQYF.

V is TRBV27 and J is TRBJ1-5; tentatively, D is TRBD1 (5 bases). V lost 5 bases, J lost 2 bases, and 13 bases lay in between. CDR3 length equals 15 residues. Germline CDR1 and CDR2: MNHEY and SMNVEV (reference sequence). The CDR3 region is CASSGLGVGNQPQHF. The CDR3 DNA sequence: TGTGCCAGCAGTGGTCTAGGGGTGGGCAATCAGCCCCAGCATTTT.

The genes are TRBV27 and TRBJ2-3, with D perhaps TRBD1 (5 bases). Germline lookup yields CDR1 MNHEY and CDR2 SMNVEV (reference sequence). Trimming cost V 5 bases and J 6 bases, with 15 bases left between them. CDR3 size: 14 residues. The CDR3 loop reads CASSAGFPADTQYF. The CDR3 bases are TGTGCCAGCAGTGCAGGGTTCCCTGCGGATACGCAGTATTTT.

This chain links TRBV29-1 with TRBJ2-2, with 7 bases aligning to TRBD2. CDR3 length equals 13 residues. From germline, CDR1 is SQVTM and CDR2 ANQGSEA. V dropped 7 bases and J dropped 0; count of bases not matched to a gene: 2. The CDR3 DNA reads TGCAGCGCTAGCGGTTCGAACACCGGGGAGCTGTTTTTT. This sequence encodes CSASGSNTGELFF.

This clone was found once. Just one base apart from a much larger clone, this may be a read error. The V gene is TRBV7-2, the J gene TRBJ2-4; D may be TRBD2 (5 bases). Germline V gene lookup returns CDR1 SGHTA and CDR2 FQGNSA. The length of the CDR3 is 18 residues. In DNA form, the CDR3 reads TGTGCCAGCAGCTCTAGCCCCTCTTCGGAGATAGCCAAAAACATTCAGCACTTC. It codes for CASSSSPSSEIAKNIQHF.

This chain joins TRBV15 and TRBJ1-1; a weak D match, TRBD1 (5 bases). V shed 0 bases and J shed 0 bases, with 11 bases lying between them. The CDR3 extends over 16 amino acids. Germline V gives CDR1 LNHNV, CDR2 YYDKDF (reference sequence). CDR3 nucleotide sequence: TGTGCCACCAGCAGAGACGCCGGGACCATGAACACTGAAGCTTTCTTT. Its protein is CATSRDAGTMNTEAFF.

There are a few counts of this clone. The rearrangement joins TRBV29-1 to TRBJ2-3; D not certain. The CDR3 length is 14 residues. V was shortened by 0 bases and J by 4 bases, with 11 bases between the two germline ends. Per germline, CDR1 SQVTM and CDR2 ANQGSEA. In DNA, the CDR3 is TGCAGCGTTGAAGACCAGGTCGTCGCAGATACGCAGTATTTT. Translated, it gives CSVEDQVVADTQYF.